This passage covers 21 T cell receptor beta chains from one sample sequenced in a study of cytomegalovirus exposure and HLA in healthy donors. Sequenced by immunoSEQ multiplex PCR; TCRdb stores in-frame clones only, minus some. The sample has 55,000 to 70,000 clones; around 94% are singletons. The material sequenced was PBMCs. The receptors stem from a man aged 18 to 30 in good health and CMV-seronegative.

The chain couples TRBV28 to TRBJ1-2; perhaps TRBD1 as D (5 bases). This CDR3 region has 12 residues. CDR1 MDHEN and CDR2 SYDVKM come from the germline V gene. Trimming shortened V by 4 bases and J by 2 bases, and 5 bases separated the two germline ends. CDR3 amino acids: CASSYRNYGYTF. CDR3 sequence (DNA): TGTGCCAGCAGTTACAGGAACTATGGCTACACCTTC.

The rearrangement uses TRBV2 and TRBJ2-4; TRBD2 aligns across 10 bases. Looked up from germline, CDR1 is SNHLY and CDR2 is FYNNEI. Losses at the gene ends were 2 bases for V and 4 bases for J; bases not matched to a gene: 8. This CDR3 has 17 residues. The CDR3 nucleotides read TGTGCCAGCAGTGAAAAGGTAGCGGGAGGCAGTAAAAACATTCAGTACTTC. Amino acid sequence: CASSEKVAGGSKNIQYF.

The rearrangement joins TRBV5-1 to TRBJ1-1, with a tentative D call TRBD1 (6 bases). Trimming took 0 bases from V and 3 from J, leaving 12 bases between them. The CDR3 is made up of 15 amino acids. The germline CDR1 and CDR2 sequences are SGHRS and YFSETQ. The CDR3 nucleotides read TGCGCCAGCAGCTTGGGGGGCACAGGGCACACTGAAGCTTTCTTT. Translating it yields CASSLGGTGHTEAFF.

J is TRBJ1-2 and V is TRBV7-2, with D unresolved. V dropped 5 bases and J dropped 1 base, with 14 bases sitting between them. The CDR3 totals 15 residues. Germline lookup yields CDR1 SGHTA and CDR2 FQGNSA. CDR3 in amino acids: CASSPELGSNYGYTF. The DNA of the CDR3 is TGTGCCAGCAGCCCTGAGTTGGGCAGTAACTATGGCTACACCTTC.

V is TRBV5-1 and J is TRBJ2-7; D is possibly TRBD2 (6 bases). The CDR3 length is 14 residues. Germline lookup yields CDR1 SGHRS and CDR2 YFSETQ. V lost 4 bases and J 5 bases, leaving 16 bases between the germline ends. The CDR3 loop is CASSPEGTPNEQYF. CDR3 coding DNA: TGCGCCAGCAGCCCGGAGGGGACTCCCAACGAGCAGTACTTC.

This chain uses TRBV19 with TRBJ2-3, with 12 positions matching TRBD2. Germline CDR1 LNHDA, CDR2 SQIVND (reference sequence). The V segment lost 5 bases and the J segment 5 bases; nucleotides outside the gene matches: 8. The CDR3 has 16 residues. The CDR3 reads CASSAAGTSGLDTQYF. Written as DNA, the CDR3 is TGTGCCAGTAGTGCCGCCGGGACTAGCGGGCTAGATACGCAGTATTTT.

V usage is TRBV5-1 and J usage is TRBJ1-2; 8 nucleotides agree with TRBD1. Germline CDR1 reads SGHRS; CDR2 reads YFSETQ. This CDR3 is 14 amino acids long. The trim removed 3 bases at V and 5 bases at J, leaving 6 bases unmatched. The DNA of the CDR3 is TGCGCCAGCAGCTCCCCGGGACAGGTATATGGCTACACCTTC. It encodes CASSSPGQVYGYTF.

V and J are TRBV30 and TRBJ2-7; 9 positions agree with TRBD2. The V gene end was trimmed by 0 bases and the J gene end by 1 base; junction bases not matched to a gene: 13. CDR1 and CDR2 (germline): GTSNPN, SVGIG (reference sequence). The CDR3 length is 18 residues. CDR3 region: CAWSVFGLGLAPSYEQYF. CDR3 sequence (DNA): TGTGCCTGGAGTGTATTTGGGTTGGGACTAGCCCCATCCTACGAGCAGTACTTC.

The chain uses TRBV12-5 and TRBJ2-2; D is ambiguous. Germline V gene lookup returns CDR1 LGHNT and CDR2 FRNRAP. This CDR3 has 12 residues. Trimming removed 4 bases at V and 8 bases at J, with 8 bases between. CDR3 nucleotide sequence: TGTGCTAGTGGTTCCCTAGAGGGGGAGCTGTTTTTT. It encodes CASGSLEGELFF.

The chain has TRBV6-5 and TRBJ2-7; 8 nucleotides agree with TRBD2. Germline V gene data show CDR1 as MNHEY and CDR2 as SVGAGI. CDR3 length equals 15 residues. J lost 3 bases, V lost 6 bases, and 10 bases had no gene match. This CDR3 is CASRYGAGAIYEQYF. CDR3 DNA sequence: TGTGCCAGCAGGTACGGAGCGGGAGCTATCTACGAGCAGTACTTC.

The rearrangement links TRBV6-4 to TRBJ1-2; perhaps TRBD1 as D (5 bases). Germline V gene data show CDR1 as MRHNA and CDR2 as SNTAGT. V lost 8 bases, J lost 5 bases, and 12 bases lay in between. The CDR3 extends over 12 amino acids. In nucleotides, the CDR3 is TGTGCCAGCTATGACAGCAGATATGGCTACACCTTC. Amino acids: CASYDSRYGYTF.

The chain carries TRBV2 and TRBJ2-3; TRBD2 matches at 7 bases. The trim removed 9 bases at V and 3 bases at J, leaving 9 bases unmatched. Germline-derived CDR1 and CDR2 are SNHLY and FYNNEI. CDR3 size: 14 residues. CDR3 nucleotide sequence: TGTGCCAGAGAAAGCGGGACCCTGACAGATACGCAGTATTTT. Encoded protein: CARESGTLTDTQYF.

The rearrangement uses TRBV7-2 and TRBJ2-2; 7 nucleotides line up with TRBD1. The CDR3 sequence is 15 residues long. After removal of 5 bases from V and 4 bases from J, the junction contained 7 bases not matched to a gene. Germline lookup yields CDR1 SGHTA and CDR2 FQGNSA. The CDR3 DNA follows: TGTGCCAGCAGCCGAACGGGACAGCTCACCGGGGAGCTGTTTTTT. Translating it yields CASSRTGQLTGELFF. The whole variable domain, remainder taken from reference TRBV7-2 and TRBJ2-2, is GAGVSQSPSNKVTEKGKDVELRCDPISGHTALYWYRQSLGQGLEFLIYFQGNSAPDKSGLPSDRFSAERTGGSVSTLTIQRTQQEDSAVYLCASSRTGQLTGELFFGEGSRLTVL.

This clone was detected only once. The J gene is TRBJ1-1, the V gene TRBV2; 12 bases map to TRBD1. CDR1 is SNHLY and CDR2 is FYNNEI in the germline V gene. The CDR3 loop spans 14 amino acids. The V gene end was trimmed by 6 bases and the J gene end by 9 bases; junction bases not matched to a gene: 8. CDR3 sequence (DNA): TGTGCCAGCAGAGAGTTTGGGACAGGGGGCAAAGCTTTCTTT. This sequence encodes CASREFGTGGKAFF.

The chain combines TRBV7-7 with TRBJ2-5; D remains ambiguous. CDR1 SSHAT and CDR2 FNYEAQ come from the germline V gene (reference sequence). The CDR3 is 14 amino acids. The V end lost 1 base, the J end lost 5 bases, and 11 bases lay between the germline ends. This CDR3 is CASSLGAGRETQYF. The CDR3 DNA reads TGTGCCAGCAGCTTAGGGGCAGGAAGGGAGACCCAGTACTTC.

The rearrangement joins TRBV6-5 to TRBJ1-4, with TRBD1 identical over 7 bases. CDR1 is MNHEY and CDR2 is SVGAGI in the germline V gene. CDR3 size: 15 residues. The V and J ends lost 3 bases and 6 bases, in that order; junction bases with no gene match: 7. Here the CDR3 DNA reads TGTGCCAGCAGTTATGAGGGACAGATCTATGAAAAACTGTTTTTT. Protein sequence: CASSYEGQIYEKLFF.

V and J are TRBV4-3 and TRBJ2-3; D unresolved. This CDR3 spans 15 amino acids. Trimming stripped 0 bases from V and 1 base from J, with 8 bases between. Looked up from germline, CDR1 is LGHNA and CDR2 is YSLEER. The CDR3 sequence: CASSQEAVGTDTQYF. Here the CDR3 DNA reads TGCGCCAGCAGCCAAGAGGCCGTTGGCACAGATACGCAGTATTTT.

The rearrangement joins TRBV20-1 to TRBJ1-2; no firm D call. In germline, CDR1 is DFQATT, CDR2 SNEGSKA (reference sequence). V lost 8 bases, J lost 4 bases, and 11 bases lay in between. The CDR3 contains 11 residues. The CDR3 coding sequence is TGCAGTATCCGGTCCTTCTATGGCTACACCTTC. Amino acid sequence: CSIRSFYGYTF.

V is TRBV19 and J is TRBJ1-5; tentative D call: TRBD1 (6 bases). Trimming shortened V by 3 bases and J by 0 bases, and 9 bases separated the two germline ends. This CDR3 is 15 amino acids long. Germline CDR1 LNHDA, CDR2 SQIVND (reference sequence). CDR3 DNA sequence: TGTGCCAGTAGTATGGGGGCTTTTAGCAATCAGCCCCAGCATTTT. Translated, it gives CASSMGAFSNQPQHF.

CDR3 sequence (DNA): TGTGCCAGCAGCCGCGAGGGGGGGGAGACCCAGTACTTC. Residues: CASSREGGETQYF. This rearrangement joins TRBV7-3 to TRBJ2-5, with a possible D match to TRBD2 (7 bases). The CDR3 consists of 13 residues. CDR1 and CDR2 from the germline V gene are SGHTA and FQGTGA. V lost 5 bases and J 5 bases, leaving 12 bases between the germline ends.

The chain uses TRBV29-1 and TRBJ1-2; possibly TRBD1 for D (6 bases). The V gene's germline CDR1 is SQVTM and CDR2 ANQGSEA. The CDR3 covers 12 residues. V lost 7 bases and J 4 bases, leaving 13 bases between the germline ends. The CDR3 region has the DNA TGCAGCGCACTGACAGGCGCCTATGGCTACACCTTC. It specifies CSALTGAYGYTF. The whole variable domain, remainder taken from reference TRBV29-1 and TRBJ1-2, is SAVISQKPSRDICQRGTSLTIQCQVDSQVTMMFWYRQQPGQSLTLIATANQGSEATYESGFVIDKFPISRPNLTFSTLTVSNMSPEDSSIYLCSALTGAYGYTFGSGTRLTVV.